The source of this TCR beta chain is a study of blood T cell repertoires in COVID-19. About the study: The study drew acute and convalescent COVID-19 samples from the United States, Italy and Spain. T cells, B-cell-depleted T cells, or PBMCs supplied cDNA or gDNA.

As processed by the authors: Amplification with reference gene primers provided the estimates of nucleated cell counts. The table came from immunoSEQ multiplex PCR; TCRdb's copy has only in-frame clones and leaves some out. The V and J calls and clone size come from that table; D and trimming were worked out from the DNA. Counted here are some 110,000 clones, 80% to 85% occurring once; the ten biggest clones make up 7.9%. The TCR sequence derives from a man between 65 and 85 years old with acute or convalescent COVID-19. Sequenced input: peripheral blood.

Written as DNA, the CDR3 is TGCGCCAGCAGCTTGACTAGCGGGAAAGAGACCCAGTACTTC. Protein product: CASSLTSGKETQYF. This chain uses TRBV5-1 with TRBJ2-5; 10 positions agree with TRBD2. Germline lookup yields CDR1 SGHRS and CDR2 YFSETQ. With V trimmed by 1 base and J by 3 bases, 0 bases remained unmatched. The CDR3 extends over 14 amino acids.